The T cell receptor beta chain under discussion was sequenced for a study of blood T cells in healthy people across ages. Study-wide results and caveats: CMV infection status of these donors was not known.

This clonotype was observed a few times. Its antigen is currently unknown. Donors were healthy Caucasian individuals from Russia aged roughly 6 to 90. It was with a sample-barcoded 5' primer and a J-beta primer mix that a second PCR of about 6 to 11 cycles was run. A template-switch adaptor that had 12 random nucleotides put a tag on each cDNA molecule. Each single sample gave us at least 3 million CDR3-containing paired-end reads. MiXCR, applied by TCRdb to the 5' RACE reads, yields one record per CDR3 protein. The top ten hold roughly 18% of the sample, which has approximately 850,000 distinct CDR3 sequences, around 43% seen once. The clonotype comes from a man aged 55 to 70 in good health. The specimen sequenced was blood.

The CDR3 region has the DNA TGCGCCAGCAGCATTGACAGCCAAGAGACCCAGTACTTC. Translation gives CASSIDSQETQYF. The chain joins TRBV5-1 to TRBJ2-5; D perhaps matches TRBD1 (5 bases). With 4 bases removed from V and 1 base from J, the gap between germline ends came to 8 bases. This CDR3 comprises 13 residues. Germline lookup yields CDR1 SGHRS and CDR2 YFSETQ.